This T cell receptor beta chain was captured by sequencing in a study of control samples from healthy donors and cancer patients. Measured with immunoSEQ multiplex PCR; TCRdb has only the in-frame clones, and not every one. The sample records approximately 150,000 clones, 80% to 95% being singletons. V was clipped by 2 bases and J by 6 bases; unmatched bases: 10. CDR3 length equals 17 residues. The germline CDR1 and CDR2 sequences are MGHDK and SYGVNS. This clone was counted once. The J gene is TRBJ1-2, the V gene TRBV25-1, with 12 bases aligning to TRBD1. Sequenced: blood. The sequence came from a man aged 18 to 29 in good health. The CDR3 is CASSESGTGGYVDGYTF. The CDR3 DNA is TGTGCCAGCAGTGAAAGCGGGACAGGGGGCTACGTTGATGGCTACACCTTC.